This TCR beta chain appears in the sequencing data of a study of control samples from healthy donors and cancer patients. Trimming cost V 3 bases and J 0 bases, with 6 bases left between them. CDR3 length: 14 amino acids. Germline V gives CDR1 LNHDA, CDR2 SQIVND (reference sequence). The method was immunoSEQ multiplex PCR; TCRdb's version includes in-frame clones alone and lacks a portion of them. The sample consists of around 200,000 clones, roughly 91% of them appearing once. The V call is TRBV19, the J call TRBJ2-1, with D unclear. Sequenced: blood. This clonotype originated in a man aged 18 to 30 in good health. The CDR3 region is CASSIGISYNEQFF. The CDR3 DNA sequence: TGTGCCAGTAGTATTGGGATCTCCTACAATGAGCAGTTCTTC.